This T cell receptor (beta chain) is drawn from a study of blood T cell repertoires in COVID-19. For the study at large: Samples of COVID-19 (acute and convalescent) were obtained from the United States, Italy and Spain. Sample material is recorded as cDNA or gDNA derived from T cells, B-cell-depleted T cells, or PBMCs.

Authors' data handling: Using reference gene primer amplification, nucleated cell counts were estimated. The method was immunoSEQ multiplex PCR; TCRdb's version includes in-frame clones alone and lacks a portion of them. V and J calls and clone size follow that table, whereas D and trimming were derived from the DNA. This sample carries about 230,000 clones, approximately 90% of them seen once, and the ten largest clones take around 10%. Seattle's enrolled individuals joined amid active infection and were then monitored longitudinally. From germline, CDR1 is SNHLY and CDR2 FYNNEI. The length of the CDR3 is 15 residues. V was pared by 6 bases and J by 5 bases, with 6 bases of the junction left unmatched.

V usage is TRBV2 and J usage is TRBJ2-1; 11 bases agree with TRBD1. This clonotype originated in a man in his fifties with COVID-19, enrolled during active disease. The sample taken for sequencing was peripheral blood. The CDR3 DNA reads TGTGCCAGCAGGCCCGGGACAGGGGGGGACAATGAGCAGTTCTTC. Translation: CASRPGTGGDNEQFF.